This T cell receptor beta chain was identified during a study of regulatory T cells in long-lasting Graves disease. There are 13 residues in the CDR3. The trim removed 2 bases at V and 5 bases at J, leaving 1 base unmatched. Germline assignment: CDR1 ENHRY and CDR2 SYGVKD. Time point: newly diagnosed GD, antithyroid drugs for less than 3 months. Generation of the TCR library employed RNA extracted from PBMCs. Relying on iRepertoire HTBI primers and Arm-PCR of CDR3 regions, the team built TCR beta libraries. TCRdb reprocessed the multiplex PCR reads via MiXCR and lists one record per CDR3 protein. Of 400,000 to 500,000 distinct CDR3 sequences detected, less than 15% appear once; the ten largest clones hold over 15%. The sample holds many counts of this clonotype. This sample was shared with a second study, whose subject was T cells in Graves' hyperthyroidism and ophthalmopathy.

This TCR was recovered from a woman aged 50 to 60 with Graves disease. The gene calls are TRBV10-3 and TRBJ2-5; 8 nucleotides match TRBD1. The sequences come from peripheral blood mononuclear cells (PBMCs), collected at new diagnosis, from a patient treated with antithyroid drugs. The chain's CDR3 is CAISERTGETQYF. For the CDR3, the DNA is TGTGCCATCAGTGAGAGGACAGGGGAGACCCAGTACTTC.